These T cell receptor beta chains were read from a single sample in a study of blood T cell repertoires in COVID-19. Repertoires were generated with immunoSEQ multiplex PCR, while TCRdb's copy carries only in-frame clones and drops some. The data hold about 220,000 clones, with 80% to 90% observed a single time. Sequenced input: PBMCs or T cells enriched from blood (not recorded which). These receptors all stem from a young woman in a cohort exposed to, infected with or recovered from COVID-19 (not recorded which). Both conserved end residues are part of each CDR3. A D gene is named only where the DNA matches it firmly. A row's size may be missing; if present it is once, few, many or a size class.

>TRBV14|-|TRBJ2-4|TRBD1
TGTGCCAGCCAGGGACAGCCCCTTCTCGAGGTGGCCAAAAACATTCAGTACTTC
CASQGQPLLEVAKNIQYF
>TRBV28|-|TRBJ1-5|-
TGTGCCAGCAGTTTAGCGGGGGGGGCGCAATATAGCAATCAGCCCCAGCATTTT
CASSLAGGAQYSNQPQHF
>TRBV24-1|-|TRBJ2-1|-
TGTGCCACCAGTGACGGACAGTGGTCCTACAATGAGCAGTTCTTC
CATSDGQWSYNEQFF
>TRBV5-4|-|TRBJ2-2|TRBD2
TGTGCCAGCAGCTCGTGGACTAGCGGGGGGGGCGGGGAGCTGTTTTTT
CASSSWTSGGGGELFF
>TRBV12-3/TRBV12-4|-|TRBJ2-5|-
TGTGCCAGCAGACCGACAGTACAAGAGACCCAGTACTTC
CASRPTVQETQYF
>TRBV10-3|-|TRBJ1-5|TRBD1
TGTGCCATCAGTGAGACAGGGGTTAAGAGCAATCAGCCCCAGCATTTT
CAISETGVKSNQPQHF
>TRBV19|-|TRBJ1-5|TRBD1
TGTGCCAGTAGTACCCGGAAGGGACAGCTCAATCAGCCCCAGCATTTT
CASSTRKGQLNQPQHF
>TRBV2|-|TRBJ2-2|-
TGTGCCAGCAGTGTGTCCAGTCGCACGACCGGGGAGCTGTTTTTT
CASSVSSRTTGELFF
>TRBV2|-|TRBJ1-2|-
TGTGCCAGCAGTGGAGTTTCTAACTATGGCTACACCTTC
CASSGVSNYGYTF
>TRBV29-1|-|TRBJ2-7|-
TGCAGCGCCGGGAGGTCGGCAGGGGTCTACGAGCAGTACTTC
CSAGRSAGVYEQYF
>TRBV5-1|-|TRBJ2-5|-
TGCGCCAGCAGCCTACTCGGCGGCGGGGAGACCCAGTACTTC
CASSLLGGGETQYF
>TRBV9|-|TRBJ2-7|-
TGTGCCAGCAGCGTAGGGAGGGGAGGCTACGAGCAGTACTTC
CASSVGRGGYEQYF
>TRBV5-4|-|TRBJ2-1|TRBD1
TGTGCCAGCAGCCGGACAGGGAGGTCCTACAATGAGCAGTTCTTC
CASSRTGRSYNEQFF
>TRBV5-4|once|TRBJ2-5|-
TGTGCCAGCAGCTCAAAAACAGGGATCCAAGAGACCCAGTACTTC
CASSSKTGIQETQYF
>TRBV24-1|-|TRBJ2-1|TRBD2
TGTGCCACCAGTGACACGGGGGGGGGACTAATAAACAATGAGCAGTTCTTC
CATSDTGGGLINNEQFF
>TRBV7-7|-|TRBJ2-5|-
TGTGCTAGCAGCACAGCGACCGGGAACCAAGAGACCCAGTACTTC
CASSTATGNQETQYF
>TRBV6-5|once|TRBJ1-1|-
TGTGCCAGCAGTTACGAAAACAGGGTGAACACTGAAGCTTTCTTT
CASSYENRVNTEAFF
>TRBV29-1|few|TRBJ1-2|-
TGCAGCGCCCAAGAGAGACTTACGAACTATGGCTACACCTTC
CSAQERLTNYGYTF
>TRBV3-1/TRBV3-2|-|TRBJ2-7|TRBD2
TGTGCCAGCAGCCCGGGGGGGCGCGAGCAGTACTTC
CASSPGGREQYF
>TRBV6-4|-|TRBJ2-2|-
TGTGCCAGCAGTAAGGACTGGGGGGCCGGGGAGCTGTTTTTT
CASSKDWGAGELFF
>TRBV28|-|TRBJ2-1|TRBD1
TGTGCCAGCAGTTTCGCCGGGACAGGGGGGAGGGAGCAGTTCTTC
CASSFAGTGGREQFF
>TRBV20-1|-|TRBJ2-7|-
TGCAGTGATTTCCAGGGATATGAGCAGTACTTC
CSDFQGYEQYF
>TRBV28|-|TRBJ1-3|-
TGTGCCAGCAGTTTAGGTTGGCCCGACACCGACACCATATATTTT
CASSLGWPDTDTIYF
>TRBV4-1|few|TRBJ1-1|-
TGCGCCAGCAGCCAAGATACTTACGACACTGAAGCTTTCTTT
CASSQDTYDTEAFF
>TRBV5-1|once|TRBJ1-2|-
TGCGCCAGCAGCCTGCTTACAGGAAAGGACTATGGCTACACCTTC
CASSLLTGKDYGYTF
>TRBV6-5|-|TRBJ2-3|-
TGTGCCAGCATCGACTTAGCCGAGGGCACAGATACGCAGTATTTT
CASIDLAEGTDTQYF
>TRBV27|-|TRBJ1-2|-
TGTGCCAGCCCTCCCCTCTATGGCTACACCTTC
CASPPLYGYTF
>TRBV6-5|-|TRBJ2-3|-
TGTGCCAGCAGTTACCGGCGCAGGGCAGATACGCAGTATTTT
CASSYRRRADTQYF
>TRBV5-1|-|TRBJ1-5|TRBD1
TGCGCCAGCAGCTTGGGGACAGGGGTGAATCAGCCCCAGCATTTT
CASSLGTGVNQPQHF
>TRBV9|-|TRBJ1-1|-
TGTGCCAGCAGCGTACGGGGAGCGAACACTGAAGCTTTCTTT
CASSVRGANTEAFF
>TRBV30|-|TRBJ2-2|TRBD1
TGTGCCTGGAGTGTACCCGGGACAGCAGGGATGGGGGAGCTGTTTTTT
CAWSVPGTAGMGELFF
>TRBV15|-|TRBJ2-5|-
TGTGCCACCAGCAGAGATCTTCGGGAGACCCAGTACTTC
CATSRDLRETQYF
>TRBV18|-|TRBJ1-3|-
TGTGCCAGCTCACCACCGGCCCCGGCGGAGACCATATATTTT
CASSPPAPAETIYF
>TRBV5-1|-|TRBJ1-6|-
TGCGCCAGCAGCGCAGACAGCAATTCACCCCTCCACTTT
CASSADSNSPLHF
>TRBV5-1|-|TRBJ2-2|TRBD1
TGCGCCAGCAGTCTGGACAGGGCAACCGGGGAGCTGTTTTTT
CASSLDRATGELFF
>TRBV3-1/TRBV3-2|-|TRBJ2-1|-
TGTGCCAGCAGCCAAGAAAAGGAAGGGGTGCAGTTCTTC
CASSQEKEGVQFF
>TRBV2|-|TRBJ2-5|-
TGTGCCAGCAGTGATCCGTCGGGGGAAGAGACCCAGTACTTC
CASSDPSGEETQYF
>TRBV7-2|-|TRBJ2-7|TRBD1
TGTGCCAGCAGCTCGAGGACAGGGGACTACGAGCAGTACTTC
CASSSRTGDYEQYF
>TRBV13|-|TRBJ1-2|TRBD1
TGTGCCAGCAGCTTCGGAACCCAAGACAGGGGTGATGGCTACACCTTC
CASSFGTQDRGDGYTF
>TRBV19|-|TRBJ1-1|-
TGTGCCAGTAGTGGCAGGGGAGACACTGAAGCTTTCTTT
CASSGRGDTEAFF